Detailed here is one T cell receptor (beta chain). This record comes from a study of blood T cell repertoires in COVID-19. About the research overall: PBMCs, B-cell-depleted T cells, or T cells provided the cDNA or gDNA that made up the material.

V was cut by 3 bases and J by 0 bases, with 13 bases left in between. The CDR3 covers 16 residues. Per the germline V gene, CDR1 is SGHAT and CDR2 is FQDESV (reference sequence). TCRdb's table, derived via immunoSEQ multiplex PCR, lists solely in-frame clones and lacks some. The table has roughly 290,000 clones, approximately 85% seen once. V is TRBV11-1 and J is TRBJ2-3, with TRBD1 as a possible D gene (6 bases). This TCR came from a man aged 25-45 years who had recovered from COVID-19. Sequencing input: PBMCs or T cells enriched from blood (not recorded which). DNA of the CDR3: TGTGCCAGCAGCTTGACAGGTGACTCGAGCACAGATACGCAGTATTTT. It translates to CASSLTGDSSTDTQYF.